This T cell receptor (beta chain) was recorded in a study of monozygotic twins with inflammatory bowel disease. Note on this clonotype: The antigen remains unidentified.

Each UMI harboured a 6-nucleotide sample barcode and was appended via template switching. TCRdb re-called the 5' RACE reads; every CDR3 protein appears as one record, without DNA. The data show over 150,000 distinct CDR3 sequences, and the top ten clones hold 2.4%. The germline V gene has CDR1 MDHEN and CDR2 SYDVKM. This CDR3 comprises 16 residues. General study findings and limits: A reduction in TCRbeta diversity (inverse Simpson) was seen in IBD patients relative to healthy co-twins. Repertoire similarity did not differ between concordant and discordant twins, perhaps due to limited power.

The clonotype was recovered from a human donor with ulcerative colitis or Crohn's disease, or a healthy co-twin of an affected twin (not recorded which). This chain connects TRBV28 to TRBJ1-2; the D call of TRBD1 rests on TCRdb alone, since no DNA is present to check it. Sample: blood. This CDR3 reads CASTPRGQGYNYGYTF.